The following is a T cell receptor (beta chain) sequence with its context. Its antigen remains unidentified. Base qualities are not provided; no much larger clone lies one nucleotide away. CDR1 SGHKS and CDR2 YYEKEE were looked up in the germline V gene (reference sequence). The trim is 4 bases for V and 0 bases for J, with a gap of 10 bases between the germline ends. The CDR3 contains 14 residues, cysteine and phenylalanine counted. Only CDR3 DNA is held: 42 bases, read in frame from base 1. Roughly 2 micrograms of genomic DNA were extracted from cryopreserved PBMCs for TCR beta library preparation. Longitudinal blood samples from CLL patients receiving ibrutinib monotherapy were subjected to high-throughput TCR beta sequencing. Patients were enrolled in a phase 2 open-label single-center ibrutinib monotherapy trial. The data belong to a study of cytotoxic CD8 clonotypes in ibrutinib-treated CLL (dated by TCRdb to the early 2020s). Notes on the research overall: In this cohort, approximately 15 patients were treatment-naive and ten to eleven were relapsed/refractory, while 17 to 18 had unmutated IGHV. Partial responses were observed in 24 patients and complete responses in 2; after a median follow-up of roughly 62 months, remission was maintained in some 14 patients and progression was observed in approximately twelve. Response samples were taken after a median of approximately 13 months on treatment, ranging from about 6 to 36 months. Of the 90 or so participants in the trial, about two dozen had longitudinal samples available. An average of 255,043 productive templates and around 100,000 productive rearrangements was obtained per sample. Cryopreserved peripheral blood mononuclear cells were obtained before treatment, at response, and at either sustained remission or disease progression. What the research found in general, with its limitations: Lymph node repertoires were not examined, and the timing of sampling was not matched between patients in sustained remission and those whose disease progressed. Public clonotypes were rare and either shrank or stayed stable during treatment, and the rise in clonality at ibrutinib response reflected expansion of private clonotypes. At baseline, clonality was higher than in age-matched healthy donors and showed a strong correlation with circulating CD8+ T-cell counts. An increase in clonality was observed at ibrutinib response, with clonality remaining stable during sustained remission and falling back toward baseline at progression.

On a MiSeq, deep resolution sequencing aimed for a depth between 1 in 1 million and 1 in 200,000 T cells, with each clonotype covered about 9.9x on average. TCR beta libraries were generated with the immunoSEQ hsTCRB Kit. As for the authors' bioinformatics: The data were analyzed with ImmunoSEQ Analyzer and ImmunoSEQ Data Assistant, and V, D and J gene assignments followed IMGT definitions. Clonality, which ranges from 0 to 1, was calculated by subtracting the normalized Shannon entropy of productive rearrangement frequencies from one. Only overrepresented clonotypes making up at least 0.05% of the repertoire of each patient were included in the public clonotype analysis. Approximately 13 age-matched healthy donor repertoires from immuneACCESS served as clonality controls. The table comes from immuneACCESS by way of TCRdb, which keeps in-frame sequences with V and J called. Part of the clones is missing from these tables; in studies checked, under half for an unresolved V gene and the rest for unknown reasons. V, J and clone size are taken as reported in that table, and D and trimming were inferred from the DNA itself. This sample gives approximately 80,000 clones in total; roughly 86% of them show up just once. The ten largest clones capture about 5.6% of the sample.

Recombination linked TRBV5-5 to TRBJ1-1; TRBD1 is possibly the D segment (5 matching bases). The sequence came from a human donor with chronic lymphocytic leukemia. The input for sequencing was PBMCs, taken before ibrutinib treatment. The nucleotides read TGTGCCAGCAGCGTGAGGGGAATGAACACTGAAGCTTTCTTT. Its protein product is CASSVRGMNTEAFF.